Presented here are 22 T cell receptor beta chains from one specimen sequenced in a study of CD8+CD57+ T cells in acquired aplastic anemia (dated by TCRdb to about 2018). Flow cytometry had shown CD8+CD57+ cell expansion in the patients selected for sequencing. Sequencing used an Illumina HiSeq 2000. Genomic DNA was used as template for profiling of TCR beta VDJ combinations and CDR3 sequences. TCRdb cleaned the public reads at Q25 with fastp, built clones with MiXCR and kept in-frame beta chains. Here each entry gathers all rows of one CDR3 protein and keeps the most common genes and DNA. Within this sample are more than 70,000 distinct CDR3 sequences, with roughly two thirds of them counted one time only. The top ten constitute 80% to 90% of the sample. The specimen sequenced was sorted CD4+, CD8+, or CD8+CD57+ T cells (not recorded which) from PBMCs. Receptors were obtained from a human donor with aplastic anemia.

V usage is TRBV19 and J usage is TRBJ2-1, with 8 bases matching TRBD1. The V gene's germline CDR1 is LNHDA and CDR2 SQIVND (reference sequence). Trimming at V came to 6 bases and at J to 6 bases, leaving 7 bases not matched to a gene. This CDR3 region has 14 residues. The CDR3 reads CASRNRGASNEQFF. Here the CDR3 DNA reads TGTGCCAGTAGGAACAGGGGGGCATCCAATGAGCAGTTCTTC.

Only one count was recorded for this clonotype. This sequence joins TRBV6-5 and TRBJ2-7, with 8 bases fitting TRBD1. The J segment lost 6 bases and the V segment lost 2 bases, leaving 3 bases of the junction unmatched. This CDR3 region has 13 residues. In germline, CDR1 is MNHEY, CDR2 SVGAGI. CDR3 sequence: CASSYIDRGEQYF. CDR3 DNA sequence: TGTGCCAGCAGTTACATCGACAGGGGCGAGCAGTACTTC.

Only a few counts were recorded for this clonotype. The CDR3 region is CSVLGGPTQYF. CDR3 nucleotides: TGCAGCGTTTTAGGGGGCCCAACGCAGTATTTT. The chain couples TRBV29-1 to TRBJ2-3; TRBD1 matches 7 bases. The germline V gene encodes CDR1 SQVTM and CDR2 ANQGSEA. Trimming cost V 5 bases and J 9 bases; bases outside gene matches: 5. The CDR3 loop spans 11 amino acids.

This CDR3 reads CSATGTGGANTGELFF. Written as DNA, the CDR3 is TGCAGCGCCACCGGGACAGGGGGCGCGAACACCGGGGAGCTGTTTTTT. The chain is built from TRBV29-1 and TRBJ2-2; 12 bases agree with TRBD1. The CDR3 is made up of 16 amino acids. V trimming: 7 bases; J trimming: 0 bases; junction bases outside the gene matches: 6. Germline CDR1 is SQVTM and CDR2 is ANQGSEA.

This clonotype showed up just a few times. Since no conserved phenylalanine or tryptophan closes the CDR3, a read error is the likely cause. The genes are TRBV20-1 and TRBJ2-3; the D gene is possibly TRBD1 (6 bases). CDR1 is DFQATT and CDR2 is SNEGSKA in the germline V gene (reference sequence). The germline V and J ends were trimmed by 7 bases and 9 bases, with 23 bases remaining between them. CDR3 length: 14 amino acids. The CDR3 DNA reads as TGCAGTGGGAGATCGAACTGGAAAGGGGGAACGCAGTATGTT. Its protein product is CSGRSNWKGGTQYV.

The genes are TRBV7-6 and TRBJ2-1; possibly TRBD2 for D (6 bases). Trimming left V 4 bases short and J 13 bases short, with 11 bases between. Germline CDR1 SGHVS, CDR2 FNYEAQ. This CDR3 has 11 amino acids. CDR3 nucleotides: TGTGCCAGCAGCTCCGGGACTCCCCAGTTCTTC. This encodes CASSSGTPQFF.

This sequence joins TRBV20-1 and TRBJ2-3; 12 nucleotides match TRBD2. CDR3 length equals 14 residues. The germline V gene has CDR1 DFQATT and CDR2 SNEGSKA (reference sequence). V dropped 6 bases and J dropped 2; count of bases not matched to a gene: 3. CDR3: CSALAGGNTDTQYF. Written as DNA, the CDR3 is TGCAGTGCCCTAGCGGGAGGGAACACAGATACGCAGTATTTT.

The J gene is TRBJ2-5, the V gene TRBV7-2; TRBD2 agrees at 9 bases. This CDR3 is built from 16 residues. With 1 base clipped from V and 5 bases from J, the junction kept 8 bases outside the gene matches. CDR1 is SGHTA, CDR2 FQGNSA, per germline. CDR3 DNA: TGTGCCAGCAGCTTAGGAGGGCTAGCGGGGTGGGAGACCCAGTACTTC. Translating it yields CASSLGGLAGWETQYF.

The chain joins TRBV10-2 to TRBJ2-5, with D uncertain. This CDR3 spans 12 amino acids. Trimming cost V 2 bases and J 7 bases, with 8 bases left between them. Germline CDR1 WSHSY, CDR2 SAAADI. The CDR3 DNA reads as TGCGCCAGCAGTGAGATCCCGGGGACCCAGTACTTC. It encodes CASSEIPGTQYF.

The CDR3 loop reads CASSESPTGFF. As DNA, the CDR3 is TGTGCCAGCAGTGAATCTCCCACGGGGTTCTTC. This rearrangement joins TRBV25-1 to TRBJ2-1; D ambiguous. The CDR3 totals 11 residues. V was clipped by 1 base and J by 15 bases, with 10 bases between them. Germline CDR1 MGHDK, CDR2 SYGVNS.

In its sample, this clonotype was seen a few times. The chain uses TRBV24-1 and TRBJ2-3, with 7 bases fitting TRBD1. Trimming at V came to 6 bases and at J to 6 bases, leaving 5 bases not matched to a gene. The CDR3 sequence is 13 residues long. Germline CDR1 and CDR2: KGHDR and SFDVKD. The CDR3 here is CATSKGAPDTQYF. DNA of the CDR3: TGTGCCACCAGTAAGGGGGCGCCGGATACGCAGTATTTT.

The V and J genes are TRBV20-1 and TRBJ1-1; D possibly corresponds to TRBD1 (6 bases). The CDR3 is 12 amino acids. Germline CDR1 DFQATT, CDR2 SNEGSKA (reference sequence). DNA for the CDR3: TGCAGATCACTCCGGGACACGTCTGAAGCTTTCTTT. Protein sequence: CRSLRDTSEAFF.

This chain connects TRBV2 to TRBJ1-2, with no clear D. The CDR3 is made up of 15 amino acids. The V end lost 10 bases, the J end lost 1 base, and 19 bases lay between the germline ends. Germline assignment: CDR1 SNHLY and CDR2 FYNNEI. Written as DNA, the CDR3 is TGTGCCACCCTACCTTCTAATTTGAATAACTATGGCTACACCTTC. The encoded protein is CATLPSNLNNYGYTF.

This chain uses TRBV24-1 with TRBJ1-2, with D uncertain. Germline CDR1 is KGHDR and CDR2 is SFDVKD. Trimming removed 3 bases at V and 0 bases at J, with 10 bases between. This CDR3 has 15 amino acids. This CDR3 is CATSDLSSANYGYTF. The CDR3, as DNA: TGTGCCACCAGTGATCTATCAAGCGCTAACTATGGCTACACCTTC.

V and J are TRBV20-1 and TRBJ2-7; no clear D. There are 13 residues in the CDR3. Germline CDR1 DFQATT, CDR2 SNEGSKA (reference sequence). V lost 8 bases and J lost 1, with 15 bases in between. The CDR3 sequence is CSPKGQLSYEQYF. As DNA, the CDR3 is TGCAGTCCCAAAGGGCAGCTTTCCTACGAGCAGTACTTC.

In this sample, this clonotype turned up a few times. The gene calls are TRBV24-1 and TRBJ1-6; D call uncertain. Per germline, CDR1 KGHDR and CDR2 SFDVKD. CDR3 length: 17 amino acids. V shed 3 bases and J shed 4 bases, with 15 bases lying between them. The DNA for the CDR3 is TGTGCCACCAGTGATCCCGCGGAGGTTACGTATAATTCACCCCTCCACTTT. Protein product: CATSDPAEVTYNSPLHF.

This clonotype appeared a few times. This rearrangement joins TRBV24-1 to TRBJ2-5; D gene unclear. In germline, CDR1 is KGHDR, CDR2 SFDVKD. This CDR3 is built from 13 residues. Trimming cost V 4 bases and J 1 base, with 6 bases left between them. The CDR3 loop reads CATSDPPQETQYF. The CDR3 nucleotides are TGTGCCACCAGTGACCCCCCCCAAGAGACCCAGTACTTC.

This clonotype was recorded many times. This chain uses TRBV2 with TRBJ2-7; 12 nucleotides line up with TRBD1. CDR3 length: 14 residues. Per germline, CDR1 SNHLY and CDR2 FYNNEI. V trimming: 6 bases; J trimming: 7 bases; junction bases outside the gene matches: 7. CDR3 in amino acids: CASRLGQGALEQYF. The CDR3 DNA reads as TGTGCCAGCAGATTGGGACAGGGGGCGTTAGAGCAGTACTTC.

The rearrangement joins TRBV10-2 to TRBJ2-1; tentatively, D is TRBD1 or TRBD2 (6 bases each). CDR1 is WSHSY, CDR2 SAAADI, per germline. V lost 1 base to trimming and J lost 4 bases, with 11 bases between them. The CDR3 is 15 amino acids. The chain's CDR3 is CASSEFRGAYNEQFF. In nucleotides, the CDR3 is TGCGCCAGCAGTGAGTTTAGGGGGGCATACAATGAGCAGTTCTTC.

The chain employs TRBV5-1 and TRBJ2-5; D unclear. Germline CDR1 SGHRS, CDR2 YFSETQ. Trimming stripped 0 bases from V and 2 bases from J, with 11 bases between. The CDR3 consists of 15 residues. CDR3 residues: CASSLGAVGQETQYF. CDR3 DNA sequence: TGCGCCAGCAGCTTGGGGGCAGTGGGGCAAGAGACCCAGTACTTC.

V usage is TRBV12-3 or TRBV12-4 and J usage is TRBJ2-7; either TRBD1 or TRBD2 may supply D (5 bases each). V lost 3 bases to trimming and J lost 6 bases, with 6 bases between them. CDR3 length equals 11 residues. DNA for the CDR3: TGTGCCAGCAGTTTTGGGGGCGAGCAGTACTTC. Encoded protein: CASSFGGEQYF.

The gene calls are TRBV7-8 and TRBJ2-5; D unclear. The CDR3 contains 16 residues. CDR1 is SGHVS and CDR2 is FQNEAQ in the germline V gene. V dropped 6 bases and J dropped 2 bases, with 19 bases sitting between them. The CDR3 nucleotides are TGTGCCAGCAGTCCCCAGCAGTTGTTTCGGCAAGAGACCCAGTACTTC. Its protein is CASSPQQLFRQETQYF.